Each of the 31 T cell receptor beta chains below was sequenced from the same sample in a study of blood T cell repertoires in COVID-19. Using immunoSEQ multiplex PCR, the repertoire was profiled, and TCRdb retains in-frame clones only, with some absent. The profile shows a few hundred thousand clones, roughly nine tenths of them singletons. Sequencing was carried out using PBMCs or T cells enriched from blood (not recorded which). The source is a woman aged 60 to 75 who had recovered from COVID-19.

The V and J genes are TRBV19 and TRBJ2-1, with D possibly being TRBD1 (6 bases). V was shortened by 10 bases and J by 2 bases, with 12 bases between the two germline ends. CDR1 and CDR2 from the germline V gene are LNHDA and SQIVND (reference sequence). The CDR3 length is 13 residues. The CDR3 sequence is CATRTAPYNEQFF. CDR3 bases: TGTGCCACACGGACAGCGCCCTACAATGAGCAGTTCTTC.

The V and J genes are TRBV2 and TRBJ2-7, with D possibly being TRBD1 (6 bases). Trimming cost V 4 bases and J 9 bases, with 22 bases left between them. CDR1 is SNHLY and CDR2 is FYNNEI in the germline V gene. This CDR3 is built from 15 residues. The CDR3 DNA reads as TGTGCCAGCAGTGGTCAGGACAGATATACTTCTGGGCAGTACGTC. Translated: CASSGQDRYTSGQYV.

The chain is built from TRBV5-1 and TRBJ1-1, with TRBD1 identical over 11 bases. The CDR3 covers 15 residues. Germline V gives CDR1 SGHRS, CDR2 YFSETQ. V was pared by 3 bases and J by 1 base, with 2 bases of the junction left unmatched. CDR3 DNA: TGCGCCAGCAGCTCGGGACAGGGGGAGAACACTGAAGCTTTCTTT. This codes for CASSSGQGENTEAFF.

The chain has TRBV10-3 and TRBJ2-3; the D gene is possibly TRBD1 (6 bases). In germline, CDR1 is ENHRY, CDR2 SYGVKD. V was cut by 8 bases and J by 2 bases, with 8 bases left in between. This CDR3 region has 12 residues. The CDR3 DNA sequence: TGTGCCATCGAGGGGGACACAGATACGCAGTATTTT. Residues: CAIEGDTDTQYF.

The CDR3 DNA sequence: TGTGCCAGCAGTGCATTACGAACAGGGAACACTGAAGCTTTCTTT. Translated, it gives CASSALRTGNTEAFF. The J gene is TRBJ1-1, the V gene TRBV2, with D possibly TRBD1 on 5 matching bases. The CDR3 totals 15 residues. V was shortened by 4 bases and J by 1 base, with 13 bases between the two germline ends. The germline V gene encodes CDR1 SNHLY and CDR2 FYNNEI. The complete variable domain, with remaining parts taken from reference TRBV2 and TRBJ1-1, reads EPEVTQTPSHQVTQMGQEVILRCVPISNHLYFYWYRQILGQKVEFLVSFYNNEISEKSEIFDDQFSVERPDGSNFTLKIRSTKLEDSAMYFCASSALRTGNTEAFFGQGTRLTVV.

This chain connects TRBV3-1 (or the pseudogene TRBV3-2) to TRBJ2-3; 10 positions agree with TRBD2. CDR3 size: 14 residues. Germline CDR1 reads LGHDT; CDR2 reads YNNKEL (reference sequence). V dropped 1 base and J dropped 5; count of bases not matched to a gene: 0. CDR3 bases: TGTGCCAGCAGCCAAGTAGCGGGGGGAGATACGCAGTATTTT. Amino acids: CASSQVAGGDTQYF.

This chain connects TRBV11-2 to TRBJ1-6, with D possibly TRBD1 on 5 matching bases. CDR1 SGHAT and CDR2 FQNNGV come from the germline V gene. V shed 3 bases and J shed 7 bases, with 16 bases lying between them. This CDR3 contains 16 residues. As DNA, the CDR3 is TGTGCCAGCAGCTTCGGAGGGGTCGGGTGGAATTCACCCCTCCACTTT. It is translated as CASSFGGVGWNSPLHF.

This chain links TRBV14 with TRBJ1-1; D is unclear. The ends were cut back, 3 bases at V and 1 base at J, with 9 bases in the middle. Germline V lookup: CDR1 SGHDN, CDR2 FVKESK. The length of the CDR3 is 14 residues. CDR3 nucleotide sequence: TGTGCCAGCAGCCAGGGCCCCGCGAACACTGAAGCTTTCTTT. Its protein is CASSQGPANTEAFF.

The chain links TRBV4-2 to TRBJ1-3, with D unclear. Deletions cut 11 bases from V and 0 bases from J, with 11 bases between. The CDR3 loop spans 13 amino acids. Germline V gene sequence: CDR1 LGHNA, CDR2 YNFKEQ. The CDR3 region has the DNA TGTGCCTCCTCTTATTCCTCTGGAAACACCATATATTTT. It yields the protein CASSYSSGNTIYF.

The chain is built from TRBV4-2 and TRBJ2-1, with 11 bases aligning to TRBD2. This CDR3 has 17 residues. The V and J ends lost 3 bases and 10 bases, in that order; junction bases with no gene match: 14. The germline V gene encodes CDR1 LGHNA and CDR2 YNFKEQ. CDR3 sequence reads: CASSQQALAGGPWEQFF. CDR3 nucleotide sequence: TGTGCCAGCAGCCAGCAGGCATTAGCGGGGGGGCCCTGGGAGCAGTTCTTC.

The genes are TRBV10-3 and TRBJ1-1, with 7 bases matching TRBD1. V was pared by 5 bases and J by 8 bases, with 17 bases of the junction left unmatched. The CDR3 runs 16 residues. The germline gives CDR1 ENHRY, CDR2 SYGVKD. The CDR3 region has the DNA TGTGCCATCAGTACCCTAGGGGGCGTCCGGGGCCGGGAAGCTTTCTTT. It yields the protein CAISTLGGVRGREAFF.

The gene calls are TRBV28 and TRBJ1-4; 11 bases match TRBD1. The CDR3 totals 16 residues. Germline lookup yields CDR1 MDHEN and CDR2 SYDVKM. The V and J ends lost 3 bases and 7 bases, in that order; junction bases with no gene match: 7. CDR3 region: CASSFQGQGAREKLFF. For the CDR3, the DNA is TGTGCCAGCAGTTTCCAAGGACAGGGGGCCCGTGAAAAACTGTTTTTT.

The chain has TRBV19 and TRBJ1-5; D possibly corresponds to TRBD1 (5 bases). Germline CDR1 and CDR2: LNHDA and SQIVND (reference sequence). With 5 bases removed from V and 3 bases from J, the gap between germline ends came to 14 bases. CDR3 length: 15 residues. CDR3 residues: CASSRAQGINQPQHF. The CDR3 DNA reads TGTGCCAGTAGTCGGGCTCAGGGTATCAATCAGCCCCAGCATTTT.

This clone was observed once. This sequence joins TRBV10-2 and TRBJ1-5; 9 bases line up with TRBD1. With 10 bases clipped from V and 11 bases from J, the junction kept 12 bases outside the gene matches. The CDR3 is made up of 13 amino acids. Germline V CDR1 and CDR2: WSHSY, SAAADI. The CDR3 nucleotides are TGCGCCACCAGAGCGGGACAGGGTTCGACCCAGCATTTT. Its translation is CATRAGQGSTQHF.

This chain links TRBV9 with TRBJ2-3; TRBD1 matches at 8 bases. Germline values: CDR1 SGDLS, CDR2 YYNGEE. The CDR3 extends over 18 amino acids. V lost 1 base and J lost 6; bases outside the gene matches: 16. Here the CDR3 DNA reads TGTGCCAGCAGCGTATTTGGTGGAAGACTAACAGGGGGGGATACGCAGTATTTT. This sequence encodes CASSVFGGRLTGGDTQYF.

The rearrangement links TRBV11-2 to TRBJ2-2, with D perhaps matching TRBD2 (6 bases). The CDR3 has 17 amino acids. CDR1 and CDR2 from the germline V gene are SGHAT and FQNNGV. The V and J ends lost 4 bases and 2 bases respectively, with 17 bases between them. The CDR3 here is CASSYVFMGGNTGELFF. The CDR3 nucleotides are TGTGCCAGCAGCTACGTCTTTATGGGGGGTAACACCGGGGAGCTGTTTTTT.

The CDR3 reads CASITWADADGYTF. CDR3 DNA: TGTGCCAGCATCACCTGGGCCGACGCCGATGGCTACACCTTC. The chain couples TRBV28 to TRBJ1-2, with D hard to call. Germline CDR1 reads MDHEN; CDR2 reads SYDVKM. V lost 7 bases, J lost 6 bases, and 18 bases lay in between. The CDR3 covers 14 residues.

The rearrangement links TRBV10-3 to TRBJ1-1; D might be TRBD1 (5 bases). Trimming removed 10 bases at V and 0 bases at J, with 15 bases between. Germline-derived CDR1 and CDR2 are ENHRY and SYGVKD. The CDR3 totals 14 residues. CDR3 region: CATRSGGLNTEAFF. The DNA for the CDR3 is TGTGCCACAAGGTCCGGGGGTTTGAACACTGAAGCTTTCTTT.

The rearrangement links TRBV7-2 to TRBJ1-5, with 7 bases aligning to TRBD1. Germline V CDR1 and CDR2: SGHTA, FQGNSA. V lost 0 bases to trimming and J lost 3 bases; unmatched junction nucleotides: 2. This CDR3 has 15 amino acids. CDR3 DNA: TGTGCCAGCAGCTTAGCGGGGACAGTCAATCAGCCCCAGCATTTT. Translation: CASSLAGTVNQPQHF.

The V gene is TRBV6-5, the J gene TRBJ1-1; 9 nucleotides agree with TRBD1. CDR1 and CDR2 (germline): MNHEY, SVGAGI. J lost 3 bases, V lost 4 bases, and 6 bases had no gene match. The CDR3 has 15 residues. The CDR3 DNA reads as TGTGCCAGCAGTTCCTCCGGACAGGGGTACACTGAAGCTTTCTTT. The encoded protein is CASSSSGQGYTEAFF.

The genes are TRBV24-1 and TRBJ2-2; 9 bases map to TRBD2. Germline V lookup: CDR1 KGHDR, CDR2 SFDVKD. The V segment lost 4 bases and the J segment 0 bases; nucleotides outside the gene matches: 2. This CDR3 spans 16 amino acids. CDR3 amino acids: CATSEASGANTGELFF. As DNA, the CDR3 is TGTGCCACCAGTGAGGCTAGCGGGGCGAACACCGGGGAGCTGTTTTTT.

Note on this clone: This sample includes further DNA sequences coding for the same CDR3. The gene calls are TRBV30 and TRBJ1-5; TRBD1 might be the D (5 bases). CDR1 GTSNPN and CDR2 SVGIG come from the germline V gene (reference sequence). The CDR3 consists of 15 residues. The ends were cut back, 0 bases at V and 1 base at J, with 10 bases in the middle. CDR3 in DNA: TGTGCCTGGAGTGTACTGGGGGGAAGCAATCAGCCCCAGCATTTT. Amino acids: CAWSVLGGSNQPQHF.

V and J are TRBV6-2 or TRBV6-3 and TRBJ2-2; D is unclear. The germline CDR1 and CDR2 sequences are MNHEY and SVGEGT. Trimming left V 2 bases short and J 4 bases short, with 8 bases between. CDR3 size: 14 residues. CDR3 bases: TGTGCCAGCAGTTACAGGCCGGGCACCGGGGAGCTGTTTTTT. Amino acid sequence: CASSYRPGTGELFF.

The genes are TRBV18 and TRBJ2-5; 8 bases align to TRBD1. V gave up 0 bases and J gave up 5 bases; unmatched junction bases: 8. CDR3 length: 16 residues. Germline V gene lookup returns CDR1 KGHSH and CDR2 LQKENI. The CDR3 sequence: CASSPPSGTGGETQYF. The CDR3 DNA is TGTGCCAGCTCACCACCCTCCGGGACAGGCGGGGAGACCCAGTACTTC.

The rearrangement links TRBV19 to TRBJ1-5; tentatively, D is TRBD1 (6 bases). The CDR3 has 15 residues. V was clipped by 6 bases and J by 1 base, with 13 bases between them. CDR1 is LNHDA and CDR2 is SQIVND in the germline V gene (reference sequence). This CDR3 reads CASRVTGSSNQPQHF. The CDR3 nucleotides are TGTGCCAGTAGAGTTACAGGGAGCAGCAATCAGCCCCAGCATTTT.

The rearrangement links TRBV7-9 to TRBJ2-7; TRBD2 might be the D (6 bases). The CDR3 length is 15 residues. Per the germline V gene, CDR1 is SEHNR and CDR2 is FQNEAQ (reference sequence). V dropped 1 base and J dropped 5 bases, with 15 bases sitting between them. The DNA of the CDR3 is TGTGCCAGCAGCTTAGTTAGCGGCGTCATCGACGAGCAGTACTTC. It specifies CASSLVSGVIDEQYF.

The chain joins TRBV5-4 to TRBJ1-1; 8 nucleotides line up with TRBD1. The CDR3 runs 16 residues. With 3 bases clipped from V and 3 bases from J, the junction kept 10 bases outside the gene matches. Germline V gene data show CDR1 as SGHNT and CDR2 as YYREEE (reference sequence). CDR3 nucleotide sequence: TGTGCCAGCAGCTCCCCCCACAGGGGGAAGGACACTGAAGCTTTCTTT. It codes for CASSSPHRGKDTEAFF.

The V call is TRBV27, the J call TRBJ1-2, with 7 positions matching TRBD1. The CDR3 is 13 residues long. The V segment lost 5 bases and the J segment 10 bases; nucleotides outside the gene matches: 10. Germline CDR1 and CDR2: MNHEY and SMNVEV (reference sequence). The CDR3 nucleotides read TGTGCCAGCAGTCCGTCAGGACAGGCTTCCTACACCTTC. Translating gives CASSPSGQASYTF.

The chain couples TRBV5-1 to TRBJ2-1, with D perhaps TRBD2 (5 bases). V shed 4 bases and J shed 3 bases, with 14 bases lying between them. This CDR3 region has 15 residues. Per the germline V gene, CDR1 is SGHRS and CDR2 is YFSETQ. CDR3 sequence (DNA): TGCGCCAGCAGCCCACCTGGCGGGTACTACAATGAGCAGTTCTTC. It specifies CASSPPGGYYNEQFF.

CDR3 sequence reads: CASSIAGRSSRQPQHF. CDR3 DNA sequence: TGTGCCAGTAGTATCGCCGGGAGGAGCTCGAGGCAGCCCCAGCATTTT. The chain is built from TRBV19 and TRBJ1-5; no clear D gene. Trimming cost V 3 bases and J 7 bases, with 19 bases left between them. The germline CDR1 and CDR2 sequences are LNHDA and SQIVND (reference sequence). The CDR3 has 16 amino acids.

This clone was seen just once. J is TRBJ1-2 and V is TRBV7-2, with 10 nucleotides matching TRBD1. V gave up 6 bases and J gave up 3 bases; unmatched junction bases: 7. CDR1 is SGHTA and CDR2 is FQGNSA in the germline V gene. The CDR3 contains 15 residues. The CDR3 DNA is TGTGCCAGCAGGCTCGGGACAGGGGTAGACTATGGCTACACCTTC. Protein product: CASRLGTGVDYGYTF.